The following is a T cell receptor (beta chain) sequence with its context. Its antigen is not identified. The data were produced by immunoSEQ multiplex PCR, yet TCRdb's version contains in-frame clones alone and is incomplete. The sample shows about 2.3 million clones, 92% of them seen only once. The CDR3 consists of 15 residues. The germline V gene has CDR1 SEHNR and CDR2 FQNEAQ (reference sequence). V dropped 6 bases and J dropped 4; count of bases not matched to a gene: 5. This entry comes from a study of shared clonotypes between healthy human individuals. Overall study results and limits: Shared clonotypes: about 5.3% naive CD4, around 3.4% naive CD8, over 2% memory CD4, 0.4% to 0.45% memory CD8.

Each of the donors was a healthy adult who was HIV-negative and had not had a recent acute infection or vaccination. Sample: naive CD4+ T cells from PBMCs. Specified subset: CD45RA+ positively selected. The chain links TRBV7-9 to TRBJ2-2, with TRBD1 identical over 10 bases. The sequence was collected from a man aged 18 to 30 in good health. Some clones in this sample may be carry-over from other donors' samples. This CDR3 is CASRRQGAGTGELFF. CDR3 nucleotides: TGTGCCAGCAGGAGACAGGGGGCGGGCACCGGGGAGCTGTTTTTT. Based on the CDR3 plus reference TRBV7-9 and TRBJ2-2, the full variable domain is DTGVSQNPRHKITKRGQNVTFRCDPISEHNRLYWYRQTLGQGPEFLTYFQNEAQLEKSRLLSDRFSAERPKGSFSTLEIQRTEQGDSAMYLCASRRQGAGTGELFFGEGSRLTVL.